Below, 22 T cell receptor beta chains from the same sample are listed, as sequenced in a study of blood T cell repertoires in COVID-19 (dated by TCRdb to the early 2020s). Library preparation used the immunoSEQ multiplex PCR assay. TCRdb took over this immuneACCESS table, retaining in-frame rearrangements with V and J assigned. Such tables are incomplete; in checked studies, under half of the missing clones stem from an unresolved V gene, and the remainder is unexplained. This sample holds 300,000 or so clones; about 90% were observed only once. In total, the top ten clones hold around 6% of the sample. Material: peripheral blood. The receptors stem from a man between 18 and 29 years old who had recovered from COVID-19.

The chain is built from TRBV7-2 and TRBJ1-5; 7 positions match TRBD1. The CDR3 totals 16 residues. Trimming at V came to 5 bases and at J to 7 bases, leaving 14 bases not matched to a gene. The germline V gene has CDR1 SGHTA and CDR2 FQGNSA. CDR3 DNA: TGTGCCAGCAGCCCCGCCTGGACAGGAAATGGGCAGCCCCAGCATTTT. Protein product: CASSPAWTGNGQPQHF.

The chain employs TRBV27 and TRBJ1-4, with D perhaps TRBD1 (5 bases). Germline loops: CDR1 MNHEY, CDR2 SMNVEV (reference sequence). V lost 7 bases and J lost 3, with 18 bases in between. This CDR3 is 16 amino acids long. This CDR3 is CASKSGLEWANEKLFF. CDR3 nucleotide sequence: TGTGCCAGCAAATCAGGGCTCGAATGGGCTAATGAAAAACTGTTTTTT. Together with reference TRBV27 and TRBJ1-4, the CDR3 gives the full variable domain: EAQVTQNPRYLITVTGKKLTVTCSQNMNHEYMSWYRQDPGLGLRQIYYSMNVEVTDKGDVPEGYKVSRKEKRNFPLILESPSPNQTSLYFCASKSGLEWANEKLFFGSGTQLSVL.

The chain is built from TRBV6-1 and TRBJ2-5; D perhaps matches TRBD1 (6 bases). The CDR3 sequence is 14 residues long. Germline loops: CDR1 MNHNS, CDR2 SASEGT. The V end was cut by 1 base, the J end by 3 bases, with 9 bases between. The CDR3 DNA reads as TGTGCCAGCAGTGAAGGGCAGGGGAAAGAGACCCAGTACTTC. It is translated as CASSEGQGKETQYF.

CDR3 sequence reads: CASRGPGLGTNTGELFF. CDR3 bases: TGCGCCAGCAGAGGACCGGGACTAGGTACGAACACCGGGGAGCTGTTTTTT. The chain links TRBV10-2 to TRBJ2-2; 8 nucleotides align to TRBD2. Germline-derived CDR1 and CDR2 are WSHSY and SAAADI. CDR3 length: 17 amino acids. Germline trimming cut 6 bases from V and 0 bases from J; bases unmatched to any gene: 9.

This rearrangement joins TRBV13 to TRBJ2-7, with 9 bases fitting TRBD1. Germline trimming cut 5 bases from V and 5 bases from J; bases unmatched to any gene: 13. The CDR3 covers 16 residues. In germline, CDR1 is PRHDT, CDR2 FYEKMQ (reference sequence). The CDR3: CASSLTVQGAVHEQYF. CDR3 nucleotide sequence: TGTGCCAGCAGCCTTACAGTACAGGGGGCCGTCCACGAGCAGTACTTC.

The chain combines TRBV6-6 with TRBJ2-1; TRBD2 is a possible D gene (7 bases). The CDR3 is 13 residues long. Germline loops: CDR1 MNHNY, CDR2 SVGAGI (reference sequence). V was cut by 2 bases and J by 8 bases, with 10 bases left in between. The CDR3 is CASSYGGADEQFF. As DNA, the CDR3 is TGTGCCAGCAGTTACGGGGGGGCAGATGAGCAGTTCTTC.

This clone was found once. CDR3 sequence reads: CASSLTSGGSPQYF. As DNA, the CDR3 is TGTGCCAGCAGCCTAACTAGCGGGGGCTCCCCCCAGTACTTC. The V gene is TRBV14, the J gene TRBJ2-5; the match to TRBD2 covers 11 bases. Germline trimming cut 4 bases from V and 9 bases from J; bases unmatched to any gene: 7. Per the germline V gene, CDR1 is SGHDN and CDR2 is FVKESK. This CDR3 region has 14 residues.

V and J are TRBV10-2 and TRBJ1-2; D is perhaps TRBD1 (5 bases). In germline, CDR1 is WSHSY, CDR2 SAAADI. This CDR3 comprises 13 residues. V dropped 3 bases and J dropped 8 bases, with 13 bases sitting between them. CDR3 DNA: TGCGCCAGCAGTGAAGCAGGGAGGTCAGGCTACACCTTC. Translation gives CASSEAGRSGYTF.

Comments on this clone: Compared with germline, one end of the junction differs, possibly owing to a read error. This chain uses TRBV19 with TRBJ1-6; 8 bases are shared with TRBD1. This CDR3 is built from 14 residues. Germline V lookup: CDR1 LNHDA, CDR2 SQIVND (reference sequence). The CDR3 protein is CASSVDRGISPLHF. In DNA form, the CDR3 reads TGTGCCAGTAGTGTAGACAGGGGTATTTCACCCCTCCACTTT.

The CDR3 region has the DNA TGTGCCAGCAGCTTGACAGGCTCTGGAAACACCATATATTTT. Amino acid sequence: CASSLTGSGNTIYF. The rearrangement uses TRBV7-2 and TRBJ1-3; D possibly corresponds to TRBD1 (6 bases). Trimming stripped 3 bases from V and 0 bases from J, with 6 bases between. Germline V gene lookup returns CDR1 SGHTA and CDR2 FQGNSA. CDR3 length equals 14 residues.

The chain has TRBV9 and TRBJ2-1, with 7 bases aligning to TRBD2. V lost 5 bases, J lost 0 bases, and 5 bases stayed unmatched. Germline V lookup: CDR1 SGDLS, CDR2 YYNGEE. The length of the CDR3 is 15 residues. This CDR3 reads CASRASGSSYNEQFF. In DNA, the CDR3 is TGTGCCAGCAGGGCTAGCGGAAGCTCCTACAATGAGCAGTTCTTC.

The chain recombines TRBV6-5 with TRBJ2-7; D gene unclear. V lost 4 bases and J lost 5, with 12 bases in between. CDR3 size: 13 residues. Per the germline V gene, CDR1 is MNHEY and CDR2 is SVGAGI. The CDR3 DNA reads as TGTGCCAGCAGTTCAGGTTTACCCCACGAGCAGTACTTC. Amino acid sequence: CASSSGLPHEQYF.

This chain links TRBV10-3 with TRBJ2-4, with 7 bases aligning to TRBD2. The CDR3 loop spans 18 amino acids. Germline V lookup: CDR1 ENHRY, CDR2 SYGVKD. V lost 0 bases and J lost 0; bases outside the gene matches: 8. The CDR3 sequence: CAISESRGLAVAKNIQYF. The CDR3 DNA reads TGTGCCATCAGTGAGTCGCGGGGTCTAGCGGTAGCCAAAAACATTCAGTACTTC.

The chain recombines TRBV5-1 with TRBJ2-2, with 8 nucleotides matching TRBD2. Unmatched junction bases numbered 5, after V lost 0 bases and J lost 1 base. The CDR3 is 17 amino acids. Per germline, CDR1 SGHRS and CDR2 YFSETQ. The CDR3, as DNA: TGCGCCAGCAGCTTGGCCCCAGCGGGAGTGAACACCGGGGAGCTGTTTTTT. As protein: CASSLAPAGVNTGELFF. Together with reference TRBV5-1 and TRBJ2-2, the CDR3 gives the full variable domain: KAGVTQTPRYLIKTRGQQVTLSCSPISGHRSVSWYQQTPGQGLQFLFEYFSETQRNKGNFPGRFSGRQFSNSRSEMNVSTLELGDSALYLCASSLAPAGVNTGELFFGEGSRLTVL.

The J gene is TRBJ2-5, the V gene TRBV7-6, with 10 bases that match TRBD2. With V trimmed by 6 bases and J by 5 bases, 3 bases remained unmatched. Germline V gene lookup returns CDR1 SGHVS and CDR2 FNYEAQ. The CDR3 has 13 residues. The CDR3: CASRVSGRETQYF. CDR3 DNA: TGTGCCAGCAGGGTTAGCGGGAGGGAGACCCAGTACTTC.

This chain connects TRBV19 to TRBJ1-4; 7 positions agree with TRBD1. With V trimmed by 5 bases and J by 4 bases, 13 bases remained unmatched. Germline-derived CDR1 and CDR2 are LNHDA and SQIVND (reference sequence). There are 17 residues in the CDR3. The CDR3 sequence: CASSLIGGDSINEKLFF. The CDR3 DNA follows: TGTGCCAGTAGTCTGATAGGGGGCGATTCAATTAATGAAAAACTGTTTTTT.

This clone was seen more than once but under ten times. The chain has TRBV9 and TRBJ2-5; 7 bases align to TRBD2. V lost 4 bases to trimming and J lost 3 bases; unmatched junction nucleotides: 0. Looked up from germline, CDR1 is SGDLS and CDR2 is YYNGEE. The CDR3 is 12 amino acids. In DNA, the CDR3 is TGTGCCAGCAGCCGGGGGGAAGAGACCCAGTACTTC. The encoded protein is CASSRGEETQYF.

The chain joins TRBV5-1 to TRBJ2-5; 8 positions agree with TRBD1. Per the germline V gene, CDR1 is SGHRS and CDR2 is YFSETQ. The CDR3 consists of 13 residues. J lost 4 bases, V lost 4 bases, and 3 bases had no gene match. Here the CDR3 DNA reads TGCGCCAGCAGCCTTGGACAGGGAGAGACCCAGTACTTC. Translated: CASSLGQGETQYF.

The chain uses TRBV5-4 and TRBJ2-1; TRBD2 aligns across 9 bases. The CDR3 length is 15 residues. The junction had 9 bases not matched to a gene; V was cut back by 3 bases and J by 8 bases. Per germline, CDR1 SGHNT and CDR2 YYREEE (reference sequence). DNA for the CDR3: TGTGCCAGCAGCTCAGATAGCGGGAGTGAGCATGAGCAGTTCTTC. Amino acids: CASSSDSGSEHEQFF.

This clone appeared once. The CDR3 DNA reads as TGTGCCACTTCGGAGGGGGCCGGCTACACCTTC. Its translation is CATSEGAGYTF. The chain is built from TRBV6-5 and TRBJ1-2; 7 bases agree with TRBD1. This CDR3 spans 11 amino acids. Trimming cost V 10 bases and J 8 bases; bases outside gene matches: 7. Germline V lookup: CDR1 MNHEY, CDR2 SVGAGI.

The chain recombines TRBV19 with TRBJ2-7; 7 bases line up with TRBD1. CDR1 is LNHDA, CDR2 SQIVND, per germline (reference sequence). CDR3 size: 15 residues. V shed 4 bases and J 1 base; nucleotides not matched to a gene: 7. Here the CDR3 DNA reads TGTGCCAGTAGTAACTCGGGACAGTCGTCCTACGAGCAGTACTTC. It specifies CASSNSGQSSYEQYF. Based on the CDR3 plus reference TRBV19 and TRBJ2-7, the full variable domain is DGGITQSPKYLFRKEGQNVTLSCEQNLNHDAMYWYRQDPGQGLRLIYYSQIVNDFQKGDIAEGYSVSREKKESFPLTVTSAQKNPTAFYLCASSNSGQSSYEQYFGPGTRLTVT.

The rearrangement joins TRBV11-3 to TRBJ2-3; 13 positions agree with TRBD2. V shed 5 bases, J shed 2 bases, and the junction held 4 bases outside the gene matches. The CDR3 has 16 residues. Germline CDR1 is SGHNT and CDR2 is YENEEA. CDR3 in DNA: TGTGCCAGCAGCCAGGGACTAGCGGGAAACACAGATACGCAGTATTTT. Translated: CASSQGLAGNTDTQYF. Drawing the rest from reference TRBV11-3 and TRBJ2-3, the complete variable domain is EAGVVQSPRYKIIEKKQPVAFWCNPISGHNTLYWYLQNLGQGPELLIRYENEEAVDDSQLPKDRFSAERLKGVDSTLKIQPAELGDSAVYLCASSQGLAGNTDTQYFGPGTRLTVL.